These 30 T cell receptor beta chains were all obtained from the same sample, sequenced in a study of T cells expressing NK-cell markers. TCRdb reprocessed the 5' RACE reads, with one entry per CDR3 protein and no DNA. The listing records 450,000 to 600,000 distinct CDR3 sequences. Sequencing input: blood T cells: a sorted CD56 or NKG2C T cell subset, CD4+ or CD8+ T cells, or bulk PBMC T cells (not recorded which). The origin of the receptors is a man aged 18 to 29 in good health.

The chain has TRBV24-1 and TRBJ2-1; the D call from TCRdb, TRBD2, cannot be confirmed without DNA. This CDR3 comprises 17 residues. Germline loops: CDR1 KGHDR, CDR2 SFDVKD. The CDR3 protein is CATSDTTSGSTYNEQFF.

The chain is built from TRBV6-2 or TRBV6-3 and TRBJ2-1; TCRdb outputs TRBD1, but without DNA this stays unchecked. The CDR3 runs to 14 residues. Germline CDR1 and CDR2: MNHEY and SVGEGT. The CDR3 spells CASIGDRIDNEQFF.

J is TRBJ2-7 and V is TRBV27; TCRdb lists TRBD2, though no DNA is available to test this call. CDR1 MNHEY and CDR2 SMNVEV come from the germline V gene (reference sequence). The CDR3 has 16 residues. The CDR3 loop reads CASSLSGLADNYEQYF.

V is TRBV27 and J is TRBJ2-3; the D call of TRBD2 rests on TCRdb alone, since no DNA is present to check it. From germline, CDR1 is MNHEY and CDR2 SMNVEV (reference sequence). CDR3 length: 17 residues. The CDR3 is CASSWTSGLSFTDTQYF.

The genes are TRBV20-1 and TRBJ1-2. Germline CDR1 and CDR2: DFQATT and SNEGSKA (reference sequence). This CDR3 is built from 13 residues. CDR3 protein: CSARDREGVGYTF.

V and J are TRBV15 and TRBJ2-5; TCRdb calls TRBD1, which cannot be checked without DNA. The CDR3 length is 14 residues. Germline CDR1 and CDR2: LNHNV and YYDKDF (reference sequence). This CDR3 is CATSTGPDQETQYF.

The gene calls are TRBV12-3 or TRBV12-4 and TRBJ2-1; TCRdb returns TRBD2, unconfirmable since there is no DNA. The CDR3 extends over 15 amino acids. The CDR3 sequence is CASILGLNSYNEQFF.

V is TRBV28 and J is TRBJ2-1; TCRdb names TRBD2, which stays unverified in the absence of DNA. This CDR3 region has 18 residues. Germline V gene data show CDR1 as MDHEN and CDR2 as SYDVKM. CDR3 loop: CASSWGLAGGLSYNEQFF.

The chain carries TRBV5-1 and TRBJ1-1. CDR3 length: 14 amino acids. Germline V lookup: CDR1 SGHRS, CDR2 YFSETQ. The CDR3 loop is CASSLGQGKGEAFF. The complete variable domain, with remaining parts taken from reference TRBV5-1 and TRBJ1-1, reads KAGVTQTPRYLIKTRGQQVTLSCSPISGHRSVSWYQQTPGQGLQFLFEYFSETQRNKGNFPGRFSGRQFSNSRSEMNVSTLELGDSALYLCASSLGQGKGEAFFGQGTRLTVV.

This sequence joins TRBV12-3 or TRBV12-4 and TRBJ1-4. This CDR3 has 13 amino acids. The chain's CDR3 is CASSFGADKKLFF.

This sequence joins TRBV4-1 and TRBJ1-3; TCRdb reports TRBD1, a call that lacks DNA to check it against. CDR1 and CDR2 (germline): MGHRA, YSYEKL. The CDR3 covers 14 residues. The CDR3 protein is CASSQGTGGNTIYF.

V is TRBV7-8 and J is TRBJ2-3; TCRdb reports TRBD2, a call that lacks DNA to check it against. Germline V gene lookup returns CDR1 SGHVS and CDR2 FQNEAQ. CDR3 length: 17 amino acids. This chain's CDR3 is CASSLIVSTSGTDTQYF.

This CDR3 is CASSLRTSPNNEQFF. The chain is built from TRBV12-3 or TRBV12-4 and TRBJ2-1; checking the TCRdb D call of TRBD2 is not possible without DNA. This CDR3 region has 15 residues.

The chain combines TRBV30 with TRBJ2-3; absent DNA, TCRdb's TRBD2 call cannot be checked. Germline V CDR1 and CDR2: GTSNPN, SVGIG (reference sequence). The CDR3 extends over 14 amino acids. The CDR3 loop reads CAWSLTSGRDTQYF.

This sequence joins TRBV25-1 and TRBJ2-1; TCRdb's D gene call, TRBD1, goes unchecked for lack of DNA. This CDR3 is built from 20 residues. Germline V gene sequence: CDR1 MGHDK, CDR2 SYGVNS. The CDR3 region is CASSALPGTGGVKPYNEQFF.

The chain links TRBV4-2 to TRBJ2-7; there is no DNA to check the TCRdb D call of TRBD1. The CDR3 has 18 amino acids. Germline loops: CDR1 LGHNA, CDR2 YNFKEQ. Here the CDR3 reads CASSQDGGHILGSYEQYF.

V usage is TRBV3-1 and J usage is TRBJ1-4; absent DNA, TCRdb's TRBD1 call cannot be checked. CDR3 size: 15 residues. Germline V gene sequence: CDR1 LGHDT, CDR2 YNNKEL (reference sequence). CDR3 region: CASSQDWGTKEKLFF.

The V gene is TRBV4-2, the J gene TRBJ2-5; TCRdb picks TRBD1, but there is no DNA to check that call. The germline gives CDR1 LGHNA, CDR2 YNFKEQ. This CDR3 has 17 residues. This chain's CDR3 is CASSQLPPGQGQETQYF.

The chain combines TRBV12-3 or TRBV12-4 with TRBJ1-3. This CDR3 is built from 12 residues. CDR3 residues: CASSEQGNTIYF.

V usage is TRBV7-9 and J usage is TRBJ2-1; the D call from TCRdb, TRBD1, cannot be confirmed without DNA. Germline-derived CDR1 and CDR2 are SEHNR and FQNEAQ (reference sequence). The CDR3 spans 16 residues. CDR3 sequence: CASSLARGTGGNEQFF.

This rearrangement joins TRBV28 to TRBJ2-5; the TCRdb D gene call, TRBD2, has no DNA to confirm it. The CDR3 has 17 amino acids. CDR1 and CDR2 from the germline V gene are MDHEN and SYDVKM. CDR3 sequence: CASSSSTAGGMGETQYF.

The chain employs TRBV3-1 and TRBJ2-3; TCRdb's D call, TRBD1, is unchecked because there is no DNA. Germline CDR1 and CDR2: LGHDT and YNNKEL (reference sequence). The CDR3 loop spans 15 amino acids. The CDR3 sequence: CASSQPLVRADTQYF.

V is TRBV9 and J is TRBJ2-1; TCRdb's D call of TRBD1 is untestable without DNA. Germline CDR1 reads SGDLS; CDR2 reads YYNGEE. The CDR3 totals 17 residues. CDR3 loop: CASSVALRQGDDNEQFF.

V gene TRBV12-3 or TRBV12-4 combines with J gene TRBJ2-4; TCRdb selects TRBD1, and the lack of DNA leaves this call unchecked. This CDR3 has 14 amino acids. The CDR3 reads CASSFRGQENIQYF.

The chain has TRBV28 and TRBJ2-3; TCRdb outputs TRBD2, but without DNA this stays unchecked. The CDR3 is made up of 18 amino acids. Germline assignment: CDR1 MDHEN and CDR2 SYDVKM. The chain's CDR3 is CASSSRIPTELGLDTQYF.

The gene calls are TRBV29-1 and TRBJ2-1. In germline, CDR1 is SQVTM, CDR2 ANQGSEA. The length of the CDR3 is 13 residues. CDR3 region: CSVEELASDEQFF.

The J gene is TRBJ2-3, the V gene TRBV20-1; the D gene TCRdb calls, TRBD2, cannot be checked with no DNA. Per the germline V gene, CDR1 is DFQATT and CDR2 is SNEGSKA (reference sequence). This CDR3 contains 14 residues. The CDR3 here is CSASPGGRAGTQYF.

The chain is built from TRBV5-1 and TRBJ2-7; no DNA is available, so the TRBD1 call from TCRdb remains unchecked. The CDR3 has 15 residues. The germline gives CDR1 SGHRS, CDR2 YFSETQ. The CDR3 protein is CASSSVTGMGYEQYF.

The chain is built from TRBV5-5 and TRBJ2-6; TCRdb's D call, TRBD1, is unchecked because there is no DNA. The CDR3 loop spans 16 amino acids. The germline V gene has CDR1 SGHKS and CDR2 YYEKEE (reference sequence). The CDR3 loop reads CASSSGQGIGANVLTF.

V is TRBV4-2 and J is TRBJ2-2; as DNA is missing, the TRBD1 call by TCRdb cannot be tested. The CDR3 length is 17 residues. The V gene's germline CDR1 is LGHNA and CDR2 YNFKEQ. The CDR3 protein is CASSRLTGTGGTGELFF.